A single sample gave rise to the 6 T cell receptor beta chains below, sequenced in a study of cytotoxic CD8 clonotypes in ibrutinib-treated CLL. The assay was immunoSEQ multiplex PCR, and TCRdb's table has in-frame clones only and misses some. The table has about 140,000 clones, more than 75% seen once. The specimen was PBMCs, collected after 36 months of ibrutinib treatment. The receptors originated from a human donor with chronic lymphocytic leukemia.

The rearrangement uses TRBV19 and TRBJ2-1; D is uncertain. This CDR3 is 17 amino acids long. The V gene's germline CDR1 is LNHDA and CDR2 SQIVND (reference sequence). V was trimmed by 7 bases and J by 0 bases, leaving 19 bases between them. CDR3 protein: CASTHRARISSYNEQFF. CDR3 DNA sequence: TGTGCCAGTACCCATAGGGCCAGGATAAGCTCCTACAATGAGCAGTTCTTC.

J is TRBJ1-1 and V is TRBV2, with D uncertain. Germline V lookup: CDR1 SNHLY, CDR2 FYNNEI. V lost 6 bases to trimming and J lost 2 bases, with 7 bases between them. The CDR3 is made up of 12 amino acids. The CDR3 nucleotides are TGTGCCAGCAGGAGGATAAACACTGAAGCTTTCTTT. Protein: CASRRINTEAFF. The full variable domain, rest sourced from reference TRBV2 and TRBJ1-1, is EPEVTQTPSHQVTQMGQEVILRCVPISNHLYFYWYRQILGQKVEFLVSFYNNEISEKSEIFDDQFSVERPDGSNFTLKIRSTKLEDSAMYFCASRRINTEAFFGQGTRLTVV.

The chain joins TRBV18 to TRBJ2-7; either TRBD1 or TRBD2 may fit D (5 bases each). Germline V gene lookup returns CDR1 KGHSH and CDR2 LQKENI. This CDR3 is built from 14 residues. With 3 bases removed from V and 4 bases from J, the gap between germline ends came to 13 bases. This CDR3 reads CASSPGAVQYEQYF. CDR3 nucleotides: TGTGCCAGCTCACCCGGGGCTGTTCAGTACGAGCAGTACTTC.

The CDR3 sequence is CASSLQTSGANVLTF. The CDR3 region has the DNA TGCGCCAGCAGCTTGCAGACCTCTGGGGCCAACGTCCTGACTTTC. V gene TRBV5-1 combines with J gene TRBJ2-6; no clear D. The V end lost 1 base, the J end lost 0 bases, and 5 bases lay between the germline ends. CDR1 is SGHRS and CDR2 is YFSETQ in the germline V gene. The CDR3 consists of 15 residues. Filled out from reference TRBV5-1 and TRBJ2-6, the complete variable domain reads KAGVTQTPRYLIKTRGQQVTLSCSPISGHRSVSWYQQTPGQGLQFLFEYFSETQRNKGNFPGRFSGRQFSNSRSEMNVSTLELGDSALYLCASSLQTSGANVLTFGAGSRLTVL.

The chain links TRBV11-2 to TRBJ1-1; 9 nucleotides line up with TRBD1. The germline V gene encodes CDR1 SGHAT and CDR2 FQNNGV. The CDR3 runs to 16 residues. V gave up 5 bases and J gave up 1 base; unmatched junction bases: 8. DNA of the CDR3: TGTGCCAGCAGCCCCGGGACAGGGAATAGGAACACTGAAGCTTTCTTT. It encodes CASSPGTGNRNTEAFF.

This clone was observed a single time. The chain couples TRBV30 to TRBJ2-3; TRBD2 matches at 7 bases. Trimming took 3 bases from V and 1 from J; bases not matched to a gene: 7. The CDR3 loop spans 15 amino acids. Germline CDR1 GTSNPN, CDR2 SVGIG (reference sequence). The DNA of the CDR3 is TGTGCCTGGAGCTCCGGGACTATTCGCACAGATACGCAGTATTTT. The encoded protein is CAWSSGTIRTDTQYF.